This T cell receptor (beta chain) was captured in a study of naive and memory T cell subsets. Cells stained for CD3, CD4, CD8, CD45RA and CD27 were sorted into four subsets. Study conclusions and caveats: The power law exponent of TCR abundance differed between naive and memory cells. Over 95% of naive TCR sequences appeared only once after error correction, unlike memory subsets.

Germline CDR1 MNHEY, CDR2 SVGAGI. The CDR3 is 18 residues long. After removal of 6 bases from V and 3 bases from J, the junction contained 19 bases not matched to a gene. The beta constant-region primer was an equimolar mix of two oligonucleotides covering TRBC1 and TRBC2. Four rounds of PCR amplified the ligated cDNA using nested alpha and beta constant-region primers plus SP2. TCRdb redid the calling of the UMI-ligation and nested PCR reads with MiXCR, one entry per CDR3 protein. This table has some 83,000 distinct CDR3 sequences, around 12% appearing once. This clonotype was picked up many times. Antigen: not known.

This sequence was found in a human donor in good health. The J gene is TRBJ1-1, the V gene TRBV6-5, with 7 bases lining up with TRBD1. The material sequenced was central memory CD4+ T cells from blood. CDR3 sequence: CASRPDRTGRGGDTEAFF. The CDR3 nucleotides read TGTGCCAGCAGACCCGACAGGACAGGTCGGGGGGGGGACACTGAAGCTTTCTTT.